Ten or more counts support the clone carrying this T cell receptor (beta chain). Its antigen remains unknown. TCRdb processed the 5' RACE reads anew with MiXCR; each CDR3 protein has one entry. The sample carries roughly 150,000 distinct CDR3 sequences, 6.6% recorded once. This record belongs to a study of T cells after yellow fever vaccination. Study background: Preparation of the low-cell-number fractions used SMART-Seq v4 Ultra Low Input.

Study-wide results and caveats: It was a small share of clonotypes that appeared in both CD4 and CD8 compartments. The presence of abundant clonotypes contaminating from the bulk population was possible in FACS-sorted repertoires.

V lost 5 bases and J 4 bases, leaving 12 bases between the germline ends. The CDR3 contains 14 residues. CDR1 and CDR2 from the germline V gene are SGHRS and YFSETQ. The clonotype originates from a man younger than 40 who received the YFV17D yellow fever vaccine. The gene calls are TRBV5-1 and TRBJ2-2; possibly TRBD1 for D (5 bases). Source: CD4+ T cells sorted from PBMCs, taken 10 days after the yellow fever booster vaccination. The CDR3 DNA sequence: TGCGCCAGCAGGATAGGGGCAGGCACCGGGGAGCTGTTTTTT. As protein: CASRIGAGTGELFF. The variable domain in full, completed from reference TRBV5-1 and TRBJ2-2, reads KAGVTQTPRYLIKTRGQQVTLSCSPISGHRSVSWYQQTPGQGLQFLFEYFSETQRNKGNFPGRFSGRQFSNSRSEMNVSTLELGDSALYLCASRIGAGTGELFFGEGSRLTVL.